The clone carrying this TCR beta chain was observed at least ten times. Its antigen is as yet unknown. TRBV12-4/TRBJ1-2 clonotypes were amplified with adaptor-ligated barcode primers. Using its own MiXCR run on the multiplex PCR reads, TCRdb lists one record per CDR3 protein. The table lists several hundred distinct CDR3 sequences, less than 6.5% of them singletons. The sorted Tregs were CD4+CD25+CD127-/low cells. Between the trimmed V and J ends, which lost 5 bases and 4 bases, there was a span of 14 bases. The CDR3 has 14 amino acids. Study-level results: In terms of TCR gene usage, tumor memory CD4+ T cells clustered together with blood and lymph node memory CD4+ cells, as well as with lymph node naive CD4+ cells. Greatest tumor Treg TCR overlap was with tumor naive CD4+ cells.

The rearrangement joins TRBV12-3 or TRBV12-4 to TRBJ1-2; D possibly corresponds to TRBD1 (6 bases). This TCR was sampled from a female donor with breast cancer. Sequencing was carried out using tumor-infiltrating Tregs sorted from the breast tumor. The CDR3 region has the DNA TGTGCCAGCAGTCAACAGGGAGGGTCCTATGGCTACACCTTC. Amino acids: CASSQQGGSYGYTF.